The rows below give T cell receptor beta chains drawn from one sample of a study of cytomegalovirus exposure and HLA in healthy donors. Clones were read by immunoSEQ multiplex PCR, and TCRdb kept only the in-frame ones, dropping some. The repertoire holds about 240,000 clones, with more than 75% as singletons. Sequences were obtained from PBMCs. These receptors all stem from a girl aged 2 to 9 in good health and CMV-seronegative. Each CDR3 is given with its conserved first and last residue. D genes are given only for firm matches. Size is stated for part of the rows, as once, few or many counts, or as a class when the clone is expanded.

v_gene	d_gene	abundance	j_gene	CDR3nt	CDR3aa
TRBV20-1	NA	NA	TRBJ1-2	TGCAGTGCTAGTACGGGCTATGGCTACACCTTC	CSASTGYGYTF
TRBV18	NA	NA	TRBJ2-3	TGTGCCAGCTCACCCCCTAGCGTGATCACAGATACGCAGTATTTT	CASSPPSVITDTQYF
TRBV15	NA	NA	TRBJ1-2	TGTGCCACCAGCAGAGATACATACCAAGGGGTTGCCTATGGCTACACCTTC	CATSRDTYQGVAYGYTF
TRBV28	TRBD2	NA	TRBJ2-1	TGTGCCAGCAGTCCCGGGACTAGCGGGAGTAATGAGCAGTTCTTC	CASSPGTSGSNEQFF
TRBV7-9	NA	NA	TRBJ2-7	TGTGCCAGCAGCTTAGACACAGGCTCCGAGCAGTACTTC	CASSLDTGSEQYF
TRBV5-1	NA	few	TRBJ1-1	TGCGCCAGCAGCTTGGAAATCGTGAACACTGAAGCTTTCTTT	CASSLEIVNTEAFF
TRBV4-1	NA	NA	TRBJ1-4	TGCGCCAGCAGCCACCAGCGGGGGGGCAGAAAGACTAATGAAAAACTGTTTTTT	CASSHQRGGRKTNEKLFF
TRBV30	NA	NA	TRBJ1-6	TGTGCCTGGAGAAGCGTGGAGCGCAGCCTTAATTCACCCCTCCACTTT	CAWRSVERSLNSPLHF
TRBV28	TRBD2	NA	TRBJ2-1	TGTGCCAGCAGCCGCATAGCGGGGGGGAGATATGAGCAGTTCTTC	CASSRIAGGRYEQFF
TRBV5-1	NA	once	TRBJ1-3	TGCGCCAGCAGGGTAGCGTCTGGAAACACCATATATTTT	CASRVASGNTIYF
TRBV7-9	NA	NA	TRBJ2-1	TGTGCCAGCAGCGAGGGGGTAGGTGAGCAGTTCTTC	CASSEGVGEQFF
TRBV28	TRBD1	NA	TRBJ2-1	TGTGCCAGCAGTTCCCCCTCCCCTGAGGGGGCCTACTACAATGAGCAGTTCTTC	CASSSPSPEGAYYNEQFF
TRBV6-6	TRBD1	NA	TRBJ2-5	TGTGCCAGCAGTTACCGGAACAGGGGCCGAGAGGAGACCCAGTACTTC	CASSYRNRGREETQYF
TRBV6-1	TRBD2	NA	TRBJ2-3	TGTGCCAGCAGACCGGGACTAGCCTCAGATACGCAGTATTTT	CASRPGLASDTQYF
TRBV5-1	TRBD2	NA	TRBJ2-5	TGCGCCAGCAGCTTGTTCATACTAGCGGGAACGGAGACCCAGTACTTC	CASSLFILAGTETQYF
TRBV2	TRBD1	NA	TRBJ1-1	TGTGCCAGCGGGTCTGGACAGGGGGAAGCTTTCTTT	CASGSGQGEAFF
TRBV2	NA	NA	TRBJ1-6	TGTGCCAGCAGCTTAACAGGGTATGGTCTGGGTTCACCCCTCCACTTT	CASSLTGYGLGSPLHF
TRBV29-1	NA	NA	TRBJ2-1	TGCAGCGCTGACAGTTACAATGAGCAGTTCTTC	CSADSYNEQFF
TRBV9	TRBD1	NA	TRBJ1-5	TGTGCCAGCAGCGTAGGGGACAGGGGAGGGCAGCCCCAGCATTTT	CASSVGDRGGQPQHF
TRBV2	NA	NA	TRBJ2-7	TGTGCCAGCAGATACCGGGACTCCGGCCTCTACGAGCAGTACTTC	CASRYRDSGLYEQYF
TRBV7-9	NA	NA	TRBJ2-3	TGTGCCAGCAGCCCCCGGTTATTCACAGATACGCAGTATTTT	CASSPRLFTDTQYF
TRBV11-2	TRBD1	once	TRBJ1-3	TGTGCCAGCAGTCCGGGACAGAGCTCTGGAAACACCATATATTTT	CASSPGQSSGNTIYF
TRBV19	NA	NA	TRBJ1-2	TGTGCCAGTAGTATCGGGTCCGAAGTTTGGGGCTACACCTTC	CASSIGSEVWGYTF
TRBV7-6	TRBD2	NA	TRBJ2-3	TGTGCCAGCAGCTTACGGGGGGGGCCTTCAGATACGCAGTATTTT	CASSLRGGPSDTQYF
TRBV5-4	TRBD2	NA	TRBJ2-1	TGTGCCAGCAGCCAACCGGGACTAGCGGGAAATGAGCAGTTCTTC	CASSQPGLAGNEQFF
TRBV5-4	NA	NA	TRBJ2-5	TGTGCCAGCAGCTTGCGCCGCTCGGGGCAAGAGACCCAGTACTTC	CASSLRRSGQETQYF
TRBV18	NA	NA	TRBJ1-4	TGTGCCAGCGCTCCTCCGACAGAAGGATTCGAAAAACTGTTTTTT	CASAPPTEGFEKLFF
TRBV30	TRBD2	NA	TRBJ2-1	TGTGCCTGGAACACCGGGACTAACGAGCAGTTCTTC	CAWNTGTNEQFF
TRBV7-9	NA	NA	TRBJ1-1	TGTGCCAGCAGCTCCGCGGCGCGGAACACTGAAGCTTTCTTT	CASSSAARNTEAFF
TRBV11-2	NA	NA	TRBJ1-1	TGTGCCAGCAGCAGGGGGGGCACTGAAGCTTTCTTT	CASSRGGTEAFF
TRBV11-1	NA	NA	TRBJ1-2	TGTGCCAGCAGCCCAGTTAACTATGGCTACACCTTC	CASSPVNYGYTF
TRBV19	NA	NA	TRBJ1-6	TGTGCCAGTAGTATCAGCTCCTATAATTCACCCCTCCACTTT	CASSISSYNSPLHF
TRBV27	TRBD2	NA	TRBJ2-6	TGTGCCAGCAGTACCTCCCTACTAGCGGGGGGGGGCTCTGGGGCCAACGTCCTGACTTTC	CASSTSLLAGGGSGANVLTF
TRBV6-4	TRBD2	once	TRBJ2-1	TGTGCCAGCAGTGTACTAGCGGCGAGCTCCTACAATGAGCAGTTCTTC	CASSVLAASSYNEQFF
TRBV7-6	NA	NA	TRBJ2-1	TGTGCCAGCAGCTTACCGGGAGCCCAGGATGAGCAGTTCTTC	CASSLPGAQDEQFF
TRBV9	TRBD1	NA	TRBJ1-2	TGTGCCAGCAGCGTCAACCGGGACAGGGATAACTATGGCTACACCTTC	CASSVNRDRDNYGYTF
TRBV11-2	NA	NA	TRBJ2-5	TGTGCCAGCAGCAGGGACCCTGGGGGCCGCGAGACCCAGTACTTC	CASSRDPGGRETQYF
TRBV7-8	NA	once	TRBJ1-3	TGTGCCAGCAGCTTAGATCGGGGGGTCCTCTCTGGAAACACCATATATTTT	CASSLDRGVLSGNTIYF
TRBV5-5	TRBD1	NA	TRBJ1-2	TGTGCCAGCAGACGCCACGGACAGGGAGGGAACTATGGCTACACCTTC	CASRRHGQGGNYGYTF
TRBV28	NA	NA	TRBJ2-2	TGTGCCAGCATCAGGATAAGCACCGGGGAGCTGTTTTTT	CASIRISTGELFF
TRBV7-6	TRBD2	NA	TRBJ2-5	TGTGCCAGCAGCTTAACACTAGCGGGGGGGCGGGGGACCCAGTACTTC	CASSLTLAGGRGTQYF
TRBV10-3	NA	NA	TRBJ1-6	TGTGCCCCCAAAACGCAGGGAGGGCACCACCTTAATTCACCCCTCCACTTT	CAPKTQGGHHLNSPLHF
TRBV4-1	NA	NA	TRBJ2-7	TGCGCCAGCAGCCACGGGACAAGAGGGGAGCAGTACTTC	CASSHGTRGEQYF
TRBV9	TRBD2	NA	TRBJ2-2	TGTGCCAGCAGCGTAGGGAGCGGGGGGGCCGGGGAGCTGTTTTTT	CASSVGSGGAGELFF
TRBV4-1	TRBD2	NA	TRBJ2-7	TGCGCCAGCAGCCAAGCGATGAAGAGCGGGGGGGCCACCCGCGAGCAGTACTTC	CASSQAMKSGGATREQYF
TRBV19	NA	NA	TRBJ1-5	TGTGCCAGTAGCCTACTCGGCGGGGATCAGCCCCAGCATTTT	CASSLLGGDQPQHF
TRBV2	NA	NA	TRBJ2-3	TGTGCCAGCAGTTCCTACCCGAGTACGCAGTATTTT	CASSSYPSTQYF
TRBV14	NA	once	TRBJ2-3	TGTGCCAGCAGCCAAAGCCCCGATACGCAGTATTTT	CASSQSPDTQYF
TRBV29-1	NA	NA	TRBJ1-4	TGCAGCGTTGACAGGGGTGAAAAACTGTTTTTT	CSVDRGEKLFF